The source of this TCR beta chain is a study of cytomegalovirus exposure and HLA in healthy donors. Use of 60 Vbeta and 13 Jbeta primers characterized the PCR. Sequenced by immunoSEQ multiplex PCR; TCRdb stores in-frame clones only, minus some. The table for this sample gives 150,000 or so clones. The CDR3 has 14 residues. Per the germline V gene, CDR1 is SNHLY and CDR2 is FYNNEI. V dropped 4 bases and J dropped 4; count of bases not matched to a gene: 5. The TCR comes from a woman between 18 and 30 years old in good health and CMV-seronegative. The sample consisted of PBMCs. The rearrangement links TRBV2 to TRBJ1-2; 8 bases agree with TRBD1. DNA for the CDR3: TGTGCCAGCAGTGCTCGGACAGGGACCTATGGCTACACCTTC. It encodes CASSARTGTYGYTF.